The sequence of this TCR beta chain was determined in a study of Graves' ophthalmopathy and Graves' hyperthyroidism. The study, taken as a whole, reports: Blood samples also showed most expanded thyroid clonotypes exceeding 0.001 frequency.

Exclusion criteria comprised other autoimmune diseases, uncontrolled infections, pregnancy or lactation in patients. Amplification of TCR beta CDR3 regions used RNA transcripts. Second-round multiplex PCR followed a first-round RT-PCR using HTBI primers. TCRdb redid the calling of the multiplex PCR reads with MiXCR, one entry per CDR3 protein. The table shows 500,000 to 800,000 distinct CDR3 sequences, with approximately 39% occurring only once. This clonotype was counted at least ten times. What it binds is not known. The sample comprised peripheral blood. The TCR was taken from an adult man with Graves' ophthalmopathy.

CDR3 DNA: TGTGCCATCAGTGACTCCCGCGGGGACCCTCTGGCCCAGTACTTC. Encoded protein: CAISDSRGDPLAQYF. V is TRBV10-3 and J is TRBJ2-5; tentatively, D is TRBD2 (6 bases). The CDR3 is 15 residues long. Germline V gene sequence: CDR1 ENHRY, CDR2 SYGVKD. V shed 3 bases and J shed 9 bases, with 20 bases lying between them.